A selection of T cell receptor beta chains follows, all from one sample in a study of Ad26.COV2.S vaccination and SARS-CoV-2 variants. Profiled with immunoSEQ multiplex PCR; TCRdb holds only in-frame clones, not every one. Here the sample spans 400,000 to 450,000 clones, more than 80% being singletons. Sequences were derived from peripheral blood, sampled in a trial of Ad26.COV2.S vaccine versus placebo. These receptors were obtained from a person aged 18-60 years who received the Ad26.COV2.S COVID-19 vaccine or a placebo. The CDR3 runs from the conserved cysteine through the conserved F or W. D genes are given only for firm matches. Clone size is stated in some rows and not others, as once, few, many or a class when expanded.

CDR3 | DNA | J | size | length | D | V
CAWSGAAHSSYEQYF | TGTGCCTGGAGTGGCGCGGCCCATAGCTCCTACGAGCAGTACTTC | TRBJ2-7 | . | 15 | . | TRBV30
CAITPSFDSHEQFF | TGTGCCATCACGCCCTCTTTTGACAGTCATGAGCAGTTCTTC | TRBJ2-1 | . | 14 | . | TRBV10-3
CAWSRNEQFF | TGTGCCTGGAGTAGGAATGAGCAGTTCTTC | TRBJ2-1 | . | 10 | . | TRBV30
CASSRTGIGANVLTF | TGTGCCAGCAGCAGAACAGGGATAGGGGCCAACGTCCTGACTTTC | TRBJ2-6 | . | 15 | . | TRBV7-9
CASSLQTEAFF | TGTGCCAGCAGTTTACAGACTGAAGCTTTCTTT | TRBJ1-1 | . | 11 | . | TRBV6-6
CASSTDNEQFF | TGTGCCAGCAGTACGGACAATGAGCAGTTCTTC | TRBJ2-1 | . | 11 | . | TRBV11-3
CSVVRGGTDTQYF | TGCAGCGTTGTTCGAGGGGGTACAGATACGCAGTATTTT | TRBJ2-3 | . | 13 | . | TRBV29-1
CASSLGTPGTEAFF | TGTGCCAGCAGCTTAGGGACTCCGGGGACTGAAGCTTTCTTT | TRBJ1-1 | few | 14 | . | TRBV7-9
CAWNRDRTNEKLFF | TGTGCCTGGAACCGGGACAGAACTAATGAAAAACTGTTTTTT | TRBJ1-4 | . | 14 | TRBD1 | TRBV30
CASSQAVGVSYNEQFF | TGTGCCAGCAGCCAGGCCGTAGGTGTCAGCTACAATGAGCAGTTCTTC | TRBJ2-1 | . | 16 | . | TRBV14
CASSQDLGQGTSSNEKLFF | TGCGCCAGCAGCCAAGATTTGGGACAGGGGACCTCGAGTAATGAAAAACTGTTTTTT | TRBJ1-4 | . | 19 | TRBD1 | TRBV4-1
CASSPWTGQETQYF | TGCGCCAGCAGCCCGTGGACAGGCCAAGAGACCCAGTACTTC | TRBJ2-5 | . | 14 | TRBD1 | TRBV5-1
CASSRFWDFPPTSSEQYF | TGTGCCAGCAGCCGGTTCTGGGACTTCCCCCCGACGTCTAGCGAGCAGTACTTC | TRBJ2-7 | . | 18 | . | TRBV5-5
CASTTGTASTDTQYF | TGTGCCAGCACCACCGGGACAGCCTCCACAGATACGCAGTATTTT | TRBJ2-3 | . | 15 | TRBD1 | TRBV9
CASSFVRAGQPQHF | TGTGCCAGCAGTTTTGTACGGGCAGGTCAGCCCCAGCATTTT | TRBJ1-5 | . | 14 | . | TRBV28
CASSQDRGPLVLAFF | TGCGCCAGCAGCCAAGATAGGGGCCCTCTGGTATTGGCTTTCTTT | TRBJ1-1 | . | 15 | . | TRBV4-3
CASSLLAPNEQFF | TGTGCCAGCAGCCTACTAGCTCCTAATGAGCAGTTCTTC | TRBJ2-1 | . | 13 | . | TRBV7-3
CASSSSIGQGYEQYF | TGTGCCAGCAGCTCCTCGATTGGACAGGGCTACGAGCAGTACTTC | TRBJ2-7 | . | 15 | TRBD1 | TRBV7-6
CASSGTGGSLGNQPQHF | TGCGCCAGCAGTGGAACAGGGGGGAGTCTGGGCAATCAGCCCCAGCATTTT | TRBJ1-5 | . | 17 | TRBD1 | TRBV10-2
CASSSSRDRISGNTIYF | TGTGCCAGCAGCTCGTCCCGGGACAGGATTTCTGGAAACACCATATATTTT | TRBJ1-3 | . | 17 | TRBD1 | TRBV7-8
CASSSWTGEGEKLFF | TGTGCCAGCAGCTCCTGGACAGGGGAGGGTGAAAAACTGTTTTTT | TRBJ1-4 | . | 15 | TRBD1 | TRBV7-9
CASSVAKSDRGLGDYGYTF | TGTGCCAGCAGCGTAGCTAAGAGCGACAGGGGGCTTGGGGACTATGGCTACACCTTC | TRBJ1-2 | . | 19 | TRBD1 | TRBV9
CASTPSTGELFF | TGTGCCAGTACCCCCTCCACCGGGGAGCTGTTTTTT | TRBJ2-2 | . | 12 | . | TRBV19
CASSVLVGENSYEQYF | TGTGCCAGCAGTGTCCTTGTAGGCGAGAACTCCTACGAGCAGTACTTC | TRBJ2-7 | . | 16 | . | TRBV6-1
CASSYSAGRLSYEQYF | TGTGCCAGCAGTTACTCAGCTGGTCGCCTATCCTACGAGCAGTACTTC | TRBJ2-7 | . | 16 | . | TRBV6-5
CSVEDPTVYGYTF | TGCAGCGTTGAAGATCCAACAGTCTATGGCTACACCTTC | TRBJ1-2 | . | 13 | . | TRBV29-1
CASSYTLMNTEAFF | TGTGCCAGCAGTTACACGCTCATGAACACTGAAGCTTTCTTT | TRBJ1-1 | . | 14 | . | TRBV6-6
CASSSTSLPYEQYF | TGTGCCAGCAGTTCCACTAGCCTACCCTACGAGCAGTACTTC | TRBJ2-7 | . | 14 | . | TRBV28
CASSELPQGQDTQYF | TGTGCCAGCAGTGAACTGCCCCAGGGGCAAGATACGCAGTATTTT | TRBJ2-3 | . | 15 | . | TRBV2
CASSQGGQSYGYTF | TGCGCCAGCAGCCAAGGGGGACAGAGCTATGGCTACACCTTC | TRBJ1-2 | . | 14 | TRBD1 | TRBV5-1
CASSFSPATSRETQYF | TGTGCCAGCAGTTTCAGCCCTGCGACTAGCCGAGAGACCCAGTACTTC | TRBJ2-5 | . | 16 | TRBD2 | TRBV28
CASTLGRNTEAFF | TGTGCCAGCACCTTGGGCAGGAACACTGAAGCTTTCTTT | TRBJ1-1 | . | 13 | . | TRBV2
CASSPGPPYNEQFF | TGTGCCAGCAGCCCGGGGCCCCCTTACAATGAGCAGTTCTTC | TRBJ2-1 | . | 14 | . | TRBV9
CASSPMQRASTDTQYF | TGTGCCAGCAGTCCCATGCAGCGGGCATCCACAGATACGCAGTATTTT | TRBJ2-3 | . | 16 | . | TRBV6-2/TRBV6-3
CASSFNSLSTGELFF | TGTGCCAGCAGCTTCAACTCCCTCTCCACCGGGGAGCTGTTTTTT | TRBJ2-2 | . | 15 | . | TRBV11-3
CASSLGWTMEADTQYF | TGCGCCAGCAGCTTGGGGTGGACAATGGAGGCAGATACGCAGTATTTT | TRBJ2-3 | . | 16 | . | TRBV5-1
CASSLEVLAGRGETQYF | TGTGCCAGCAGCTTAGAGGTTCTAGCGGGAAGGGGAGAGACCCAGTACTTC | TRBJ2-5 | . | 17 | TRBD2 | TRBV7-2
CASSLSLRASEKLFF | TGTGCCAGCAGTTTGTCCCTCAGGGCTTCTGAAAAACTGTTTTTT | TRBJ1-4 | once | 15 | . | TRBV5-6
CASSWTGARTDTQYF | TGTGCCAGCAGCTGGACAGGGGCCCGCACAGATACGCAGTATTTT | TRBJ2-3 | . | 15 | TRBD1 | TRBV7-6
CASSRDNSNQPQHF | TGTGCCAGCAGTCGGGACAATAGCAATCAGCCCCAGCATTTT | TRBJ1-5 | . | 14 | . | TRBV6-5
CASSQSGLVSSYNEQFF | TGCGCCAGCAGCCAAAGCGGACTGGTCAGCTCCTACAATGAGCAGTTCTTC | TRBJ2-1 | . | 17 | . | TRBV4-3
CATSKELAGERFSYEQYF | TGTGCCACCAGCAAAGAACTAGCGGGAGAGCGATTCTCCTACGAGCAGTACTTC | TRBJ2-7 | once | 18 | TRBD2 | TRBV15
CASSLYSGKTGELFF | TGTGCCAGCAGTTTATACAGCGGGAAAACCGGGGAGCTGTTTTTT | TRBJ2-2 | once | 15 | TRBD2 | TRBV28
CASSGGTDTEAFF | TGTGCCAGCAGCGGAGGGACAGACACTGAAGCTTTCTTT | TRBJ1-1 | once | 13 | TRBD1 | TRBV7-3
CSARSNEKLFF | TGCAGTGCCAGATCTAATGAAAAACTGTTTTTT | TRBJ1-4 | . | 11 | . | TRBV20-1
CAWNMPPINEQFF | TGTGCCTGGAACATGCCGCCGATAAATGAGCAGTTCTTC | TRBJ2-1 | . | 13 | . | TRBV30
CATSDSDYNEQFF | TGTGCCACCAGTGATTCGGATTACAATGAGCAGTTCTTC | TRBJ2-1 | . | 13 | . | TRBV24-1
CASSPLGSQAFF | TGTGCCAGCAGTCCCCTAGGCTCCCAAGCTTTCTTT | TRBJ1-1 | . | 12 | . | TRBV11-2
CASSESASGTGFPEAFF | TGTGCCAGCAGTGAATCCGCCTCGGGGACAGGGTTCCCTGAAGCTTTCTTT | TRBJ1-1 | . | 17 | TRBD1 | TRBV6-1
CASSWALSGRSGGEQFF | TGTGCCAGCAGCTGGGCCCTTAGCGGGAGGTCCGGCGGTGAGCAGTTCTTC | TRBJ2-1 | . | 17 | TRBD2 | TRBV11-2
CASSPRTGQETQYF | TGTGCCAGCAGCCCTCGGACAGGACAAGAGACCCAGTACTTC | TRBJ2-5 | . | 14 | TRBD1 | TRBV3-1/TRBV3-2
CASSWPTTGKNTEAFF | TGCGCCAGCAGCTGGCCCACGACAGGAAAGAACACTGAAGCTTTCTTT | TRBJ1-1 | few | 16 | . | TRBV5-1
CSASPETGTRYYNEQFF | TGCAGTGCTAGTCCTGAGACCGGGACTAGATATTACAATGAGCAGTTCTTC | TRBJ2-1 | . | 17 | TRBD2 | TRBV20-1
CASSSGQGTYGYTF | TGTGCCAGCAGTTCCGGACAGGGGACCTATGGCTACACCTTC | TRBJ1-2 | . | 14 | TRBD1 | TRBV6-5
CASSFHGTPNTEAFF | TGTGCCAGCAGTTTCCACGGGACACCGAACACTGAAGCTTTCTTT | TRBJ1-1 | . | 15 | . | TRBV27
CASSLDRKTYEQYF | TGTGCCAGCAGCTTAGATCGGAAAACCTACGAGCAGTACTTC | TRBJ2-7 | once | 14 | . | TRBV7-8
CASSPSTDTQYF | TGTGCCAGTAGTCCAAGCACAGATACGCAGTATTTT | TRBJ2-3 | . | 12 | . | TRBV19
CASSWTRRTNVNEQFF | TGTGCCAGCAGTTGGACCCGGAGAACTAATGTTAATGAGCAGTTCTTC | TRBJ2-1 | . | 16 | . | TRBV27
CASSYSTNTEAFF | TGTGCCAGCAGTTACTCGACTAACACTGAAGCTTTCTTT | TRBJ1-1 | . | 13 | . | TRBV6-5